Here is one T cell receptor (beta chain) with its context. Its antigen remains unidentified. The record originates from a study of OX40 agonist ivuxolimab in advanced cancers. Looking at the study overall: People who had prior anti-PD-1, anti-PD-L1 or anti-CTLA-4 therapy could take part, and approximately 43% had some.

Overall study results and limits: Partly responding patients at 0.1-3.0 mg/kg showed some of the smallest clonal expansion. Compared with CD4+, CD8+ T cells on average had more expanded clones.

Germline V gene lookup returns CDR1 MNHEY and CDR2 SVGAGI. This CDR3 is built from 14 residues. Trimming cost V 0 bases and J 4 bases, with 9 bases left between them. Assay: immunoSEQ multiplex PCR; the TCRdb copy retains only in-frame clones and omits some. The table has tens of thousands of clones, around nine tenths seen once; the top ten hold more than 0.45%. The chain carries TRBV6-5 and TRBJ2-5; D is unresolved. The source was CD4+ or CD8+ T cells sorted from blood, collected in a trial of the OX40 agonist ivuxolimab. The sequence was collected from an adult with an advanced solid tumor such as melanoma, head and neck, liver or kidney cancer. In DNA form, the CDR3 reads TGTGCCAGCAGTTACTCCGGCTGGGGAGAGACCCAGTACTTC. Its translation is CASSYSGWGETQYF.